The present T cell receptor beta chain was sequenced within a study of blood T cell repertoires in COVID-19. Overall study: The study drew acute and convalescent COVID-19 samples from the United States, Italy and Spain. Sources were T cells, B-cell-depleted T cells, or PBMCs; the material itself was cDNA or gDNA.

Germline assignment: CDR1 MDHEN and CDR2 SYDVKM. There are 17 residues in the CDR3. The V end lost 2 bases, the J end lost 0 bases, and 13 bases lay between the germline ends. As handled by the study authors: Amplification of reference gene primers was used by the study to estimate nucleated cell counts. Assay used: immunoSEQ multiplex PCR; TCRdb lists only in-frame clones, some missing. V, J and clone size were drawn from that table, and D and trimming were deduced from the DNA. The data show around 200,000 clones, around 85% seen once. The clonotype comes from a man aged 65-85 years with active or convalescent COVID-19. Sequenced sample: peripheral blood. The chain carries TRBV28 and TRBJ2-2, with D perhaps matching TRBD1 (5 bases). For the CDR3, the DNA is TGTGCCAGCAGTTTAGAAGGGGTTAACGCGAACACCGGGGAGCTGTTTTTT. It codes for CASSLEGVNANTGELFF.